This T cell receptor (beta chain) was identified during a study of control samples from healthy donors and cancer patients. About this clone: At one end, the junction sequence differs from germline, possibly due to a read error.

Germline CDR1 MDHEN, CDR2 SYDVKM. The CDR3 runs 16 residues. Data came from immunoSEQ multiplex PCR; TCRdb stores just in-frame clones and leaves some out. The repertoire holds some 100,000 clones, with 90% as singletons. Sequenced input: blood. This receptor was identified in a human donor in good health. The donor label of this sample is uncertain. V is TRBV28 and J is TRBJ2-7; 11 bases map to TRBD2. The CDR3 spells CANSLWPSGGMGEQYF. CDR3 sequence (DNA): TGTGCCAACAGTTTATGGCCTAGCGGGGGGATGGGTGAGCAGTACTTC.